This TCR beta chain was identified during a study of blood T cells in healthy people across ages. Study-level information: In model experiments, template switching was able to capture about one barcoded beta molecule for every two T cells that were present. Study outcomes and limitations: Compared with aged donors, long-lived donors showed fewer expanded clones, suggesting selection.

Comments on this clonotype: As yet, its antigen is unknown.

A sample-barcoded 5' primer and a J-beta primer mix were used in a second PCR of roughly 7 to 11 cycles. Every single cDNA molecule received a tag from a template-switch adaptor with 12 random nucleotides. Each CDR3 protein gets one entry after TCRdb re-called the 5' RACE reads with MiXCR. The profile shows roughly 1.7 million distinct CDR3 sequences, about 31% of them singletons. Germline values: CDR1 MNHNS, CDR2 SASEGT. V lost 4 bases to trimming and J lost 6 bases; unmatched junction nucleotides: 12. CDR3 length: 16 residues. The sequence derives from a woman aged 25 to 45 in good health. The rearrangement joins TRBV6-1 to TRBJ1-2; the match to TRBD1 covers 9 bases. What was sequenced was blood. DNA for the CDR3: TGTGCCAGCAGTGCCCCTTTCCGGGACAGGGAGCATGGCTACACCTTC. This translates into CASSAPFRDREHGYTF.